Listed here are 12 T cell receptor beta chains from one sample, sequenced in a study of blood T cell repertoires in COVID-19. The table came from immunoSEQ multiplex PCR; TCRdb's copy has only in-frame clones and leaves some out. The data contain about 200,000 clones, approximately 84% of them singletons. Material for sequencing was peripheral blood. The receptors here all came from a human donor with acute or convalescent COVID-19. The donor label of this sample is uncertain.

The chain recombines TRBV11-2 with TRBJ2-5, with 10 positions matching TRBD1. This CDR3 spans 15 amino acids. The V gene's germline CDR1 is SGHAT and CDR2 FQNNGV. Trimming removed 1 base from V and 5 bases from J; junction bases left unmatched: 4. This CDR3 reads CASSLGTGGSETQYF. The CDR3 DNA follows: TGTGCCAGCAGCTTAGGGACAGGGGGTTCGGAGACCCAGTACTTC.

The CDR3 DNA follows: TGTGCCAGCAGCGCGGGGGCTAGCGGAAGGAATGAGCAGTTCTTC. Translating it yields CASSAGASGRNEQFF. The chain employs TRBV9 and TRBJ2-1; maybe TRBD2 (7 bases). Deletions cut 3 bases from V and 7 bases from J, with 17 bases between. Germline CDR1 reads SGDLS; CDR2 reads YYNGEE. The CDR3 extends over 15 amino acids.

The chain has TRBV4-3 and TRBJ2-7; 9 positions match TRBD2. The CDR3 is made up of 16 amino acids. J gave up 3 bases and V 0 bases, and 6 bases lay outside the gene matches. Germline V lookup: CDR1 LGHNA, CDR2 YSLEER. This CDR3 reads CASSQDLASGDYEQYF. CDR3 in DNA: TGCGCCAGCAGCCAAGATTTGGCTAGCGGGGACTACGAGCAGTACTTC.

This chain connects TRBV9 to TRBJ2-4; a possible D gene is TRBD1 (7 bases). V lost 3 bases and J lost 9, with 10 bases in between. From germline, CDR1 is SGDLS and CDR2 YYNGEE. The CDR3 has 12 residues. CDR3 amino acids: CASSAQGGIQYF. Here the CDR3 DNA reads TGTGCCAGCAGCGCCCAGGGGGGCATTCAGTACTTC.

The CDR3 sequence: CASRLGLAGGREQFF. CDR3 bases: TGTGCCAGCAGACTGGGACTAGCGGGAGGGCGTGAGCAGTTCTTC. The J gene is TRBJ2-1, the V gene TRBV27, with 16 nucleotides matching TRBD2. In germline, CDR1 is MNHEY, CDR2 SMNVEV (reference sequence). V lost 6 bases, J lost 9 bases, and 5 bases stayed unmatched. The CDR3 has 15 amino acids.

This sequence joins TRBV5-1 and TRBJ1-4, with D perhaps matching TRBD1 (5 bases). Germline lookup yields CDR1 SGHRS and CDR2 YFSETQ. Trimming pared 3 bases from V and 14 bases from J, leaving 17 bases between. The CDR3 totals 13 residues. CDR3 protein: CASSYGTGEYLFF. The CDR3 DNA is TGCGCCAGCAGCTACGGGACGGGGGAATACCTGTTTTTT. Based on the CDR3 plus reference TRBV5-1 and TRBJ1-4, the full variable domain is KAGVTQTPRYLIKTRGQQVTLSCSPISGHRSVSWYQQTPGQGLQFLFEYFSETQRNKGNFPGRFSGRQFSNSRSEMNVSTLELGDSALYLCASSYGTGEYLFFGSGTQLSVL.

A single count supports this clone. This chain links TRBV18 with TRBJ2-2, with TRBD2 matching over 13 bases. The CDR3 has 17 residues. Germline V lookup: CDR1 KGHSH, CDR2 LQKENI. Germline trimming cut 3 bases from V and 6 bases from J; bases unmatched to any gene: 7. This CDR3 reads CASSPPGLAGVSGELFF. The CDR3, as DNA: TGTGCCAGCTCACCCCCCGGACTAGCGGGAGTTTCCGGGGAGCTGTTTTTT.

The rearrangement uses TRBV9 and TRBJ2-2; D uncertain. CDR1 is SGDLS, CDR2 YYNGEE, per germline. CDR3 length equals 14 residues. V was shortened by 6 bases and J by 2 bases, with 11 bases between the two germline ends. This chain's CDR3 is CASNRGINTGELFF. CDR3 sequence (DNA): TGTGCCAGCAACCGAGGTATCAACACCGGGGAGCTGTTTTTT.

This chain joins TRBV27 and TRBJ2-7, with 9 bases identical to TRBD2. After removal of 3 bases from V and 0 bases from J, the junction contained 12 bases not matched to a gene. Germline V gene sequence: CDR1 MNHEY, CDR2 SMNVEV (reference sequence). This CDR3 comprises 18 residues. CDR3 sequence: CASSLGSGRSSFSYEQYF. The CDR3 coding sequence is TGTGCCAGCAGTTTGGGTAGCGGGAGATCCAGCTTCTCCTACGAGCAGTACTTC.

This chain uses TRBV3-1 (or the pseudogene TRBV3-2) with TRBJ2-5; a weak D match, TRBD2 (6 bases). V was shortened by 3 bases and J by 5 bases, with 10 bases between the two germline ends. Germline V lookup: CDR1 LGHDT, CDR2 YNNKEL (reference sequence). The length of the CDR3 is 13 residues. The CDR3 DNA sequence: TGTGCCAGCAGCCAGTCGGGAGTGGAGACCCAGTACTTC. Translation gives CASSQSGVETQYF.

This chain uses TRBV11-3 with TRBJ1-4, with 7 bases that match TRBD1. V lost 0 bases and J lost 4; bases outside the gene matches: 5. CDR1 SGHNT and CDR2 YENEEA come from the germline V gene. CDR3 size: 16 residues. CDR3 region: CASSLEGDSYNEKLFF. CDR3 sequence (DNA): TGTGCCAGCAGCTTAGAGGGGGACAGCTATAATGAAAAACTGTTTTTT.

In its sample, this clone was seen a few times. Relative to the germline gene, one junction end is altered; a read error may explain this. The V gene is TRBV10-3, the J gene TRBJ2-7; the match to TRBD2 covers 9 bases. In germline, CDR1 is ENHRY, CDR2 SYGVKD. The CDR3 loop spans 13 amino acids. CDR3 coding DNA: TGTGCCAGTAGCGGGAGTGCCTCCCACGAGCAGTACTTC. Its protein product is CASSGSASHEQYF.